A single sample gave rise to the 21 T cell receptor beta chains below, sequenced in a study of CD8+CD57+ T cells in acquired aplastic anemia. The template for TCR beta VDJ and CDR3 sequence profiling was genomic DNA. MiXCR, applied by TCRdb to the reads, yields one record per CDR3 protein. The profile shows about 270,000 distinct CDR3 sequences, 55% to 60% of them singletons. The sequenced material came from sorted CD4+, CD8+, or CD8+CD57+ T cells (not recorded which) from PBMCs. These receptor sequences come from a human donor with severe aplastic anemia or a healthy control (not recorded which).

This clonotype was counted many times. This chain connects TRBV7-8 to TRBJ2-7, with TRBD1 matching 7 bases. The CDR3 has 12 amino acids. CDR1 and CDR2 from the germline V gene are SGHVS and FQNEAQ. V was pared by 5 bases and J by 6 bases, with 4 bases of the junction left unmatched. The CDR3 DNA is TGTGCCAGCAGCGGTGACAGGGCCGAGCAGTACTTC. Amino acids: CASSGDRAEQYF.

The V and J genes are TRBV20-1 and TRBJ2-5, with a tentative D call TRBD2 (6 bases). V was pared by 5 bases and J by 6 bases, with 10 bases between. CDR1 is DFQATT and CDR2 is SNEGSKA in the germline V gene (reference sequence). The CDR3 is 11 amino acids. The CDR3 coding sequence is TGCAGTGCTCCCCGGGAGAAGACCCAGTACTTC. This gives the protein CSAPREKTQYF.

At least ten counts were recorded for this clonotype. The V gene is TRBV2, the J gene TRBJ2-3; the D call may be TRBD1 or TRBD2 (5 bases each). Trimming removed 9 bases at V and 10 bases at J, with 23 bases between. The CDR3 consists of 14 residues. CDR1 is SNHLY and CDR2 is FYNNEI in the germline V gene. The CDR3 DNA sequence: TGTGCCAGTAGAAGTCTTGGGACCTCATCGGCGCAGTATTTT. As protein: CASRSLGTSSAQYF.

Worth noting for this clonotype: Germline and junction disagree at one end, which may indicate a read error. V and J are TRBV7-9 and TRBJ2-7; D might be TRBD1 (5 bases). Germline V gene lookup returns CDR1 SEHNR and CDR2 FQNEAQ (reference sequence). This CDR3 has 13 residues. The CDR3 sequence: CASSHSGSYEQYF. The CDR3 DNA sequence: TGCGCCAGCAGCCATTCAGGGTCCTACGAGCAGTACTTC.

The chain links TRBV20-1 to TRBJ1-4, with D tentatively TRBD1 (5 bases). V lost 3 bases to trimming and J lost 0 bases, with 14 bases between them. Germline V gene sequence: CDR1 DFQATT, CDR2 SNEGSKA (reference sequence). CDR3 length: 16 amino acids. The CDR3 region has the DNA TGCAGTGCTAGCGACGTGGGGGATCCAACTAATGAAAAACTGTTTTTT. Protein product: CSASDVGDPTNEKLFF.

The chain employs TRBV7-9 and TRBJ2-6, with 8 bases aligning to TRBD1. Germline V gene sequence: CDR1 SEHNR, CDR2 FQNEAQ (reference sequence). The CDR3 covers 17 residues. V dropped 2 bases and J dropped 2; count of bases not matched to a gene: 5. The CDR3 DNA follows: TGTGCCAGCAGCTTATCCAACAGGGGGGCTGGGGCCAACGTCCTGACTTTC. It yields the protein CASSLSNRGAGANVLTF.

The chain employs TRBV29-1 and TRBJ2-2; D remains ambiguous. CDR1 is SQVTM, CDR2 ANQGSEA, per germline. V was shortened by 5 bases and J by 5 bases, with 9 bases between the two germline ends. CDR3 size: 12 residues. This CDR3 is CSVPLETGELFF. CDR3 DNA sequence: TGCAGCGTTCCTTTGGAGACCGGGGAGCTGTTTTTT.

The CDR3 region has the DNA TGTGCCAGCAGCCAAGCCACAGGGGGCTTCTACGAGCAGTACTTC. The encoded protein is CASSQATGGFYEQYF. The V call is TRBV9, the J call TRBJ2-7, with 9 nucleotides matching TRBD1. Germline-derived CDR1 and CDR2 are SGDLS and YYNGEE. The CDR3 totals 15 residues. With V trimmed by 4 bases and J by 3 bases, 8 bases remained unmatched.

CDR3 loop: CSARDLRQSSYEQYF. CDR3 bases: TGCAGTGCTAGAGATCTCAGACAGAGCTCCTACGAGCAGTACTTC. The rearrangement links TRBV20-1 to TRBJ2-7; the D gene is possibly TRBD1 (5 bases). Germline values: CDR1 DFQATT, CDR2 SNEGSKA (reference sequence). The CDR3 has 15 residues. V lost 0 bases and J lost 0, with 12 bases in between.

The chain couples TRBV7-8 to TRBJ1-2; D gene uncertain. The V gene lost 5 bases and the J gene lost 4 bases, with 14 bases spanning the gap. The V gene's germline CDR1 is SGHVS and CDR2 FQNEAQ. The CDR3 extends over 14 amino acids. As DNA, the CDR3 is TGTGCCAGCAGCCGGCGGAAGGGCTCCTATGGCTACACCTTC. Its protein is CASSRRKGSYGYTF.

CDR3 DNA sequence: TGCAGTGCTAGAGCAGCAACCGGGACAGGTCCTCTTTCTGGAAACACCATATATTTT. It is translated as CSARAATGTGPLSGNTIYF. The rearrangement joins TRBV20-1 to TRBJ1-3, with 8 bases fitting TRBD1. J was trimmed by 1 base and V by 1 base; bases with no gene match: 15. The CDR3 covers 19 residues. The germline V gene has CDR1 DFQATT and CDR2 SNEGSKA (reference sequence).

This clonotype has a handful of counts. J is TRBJ1-1 and V is TRBV10-3, with TRBD1 identical over 7 bases. The CDR3 covers 14 residues. V shed 5 bases and J 3 bases; nucleotides not matched to a gene: 6. CDR1 and CDR2 from the germline V gene are ENHRY and SYGVKD. The CDR3 sequence: CAISSTGADTEAFF. CDR3 in DNA: TGTGCCATCAGTTCAACAGGGGCAGACACTGAAGCTTTCTTT.

CDR3 region: CASSHRDRGDTQYF. CDR3 sequence (DNA): TGTGCCAGCAGCCACCGGGACCGAGGGGATACGCAGTATTTT. This chain connects TRBV7-3 to TRBJ2-3; D is perhaps TRBD1 or TRBD2 (5 bases each). Germline-derived CDR1 and CDR2 are SGHTA and FQGTGA. This CDR3 is 14 amino acids long. The ends were cut back, 5 bases at V and 6 bases at J, with 15 bases in the middle.

This clonotype came up many times. V is TRBV13 and J is TRBJ2-7; D assignment may be TRBD1 or TRBD2 (5 bases each). V was cut by 4 bases and J by 2 bases, with 6 bases left in between. The CDR3 runs 12 residues. Germline CDR1 PRHDT, CDR2 FYEKMQ (reference sequence). CDR3 sequence: CASSWGTYEQYF. The CDR3, as DNA: TGTGCCAGCAGCTGGGGGACCTACGAGCAGTACTTC. Filled out from reference TRBV13 and TRBJ2-7, the complete variable domain reads AAGVIQSPRHLIKEKRETATLKCYPIPRHDTVYWYQQGPGQDPQFLISFYEKMQSDKGSIPDRFSAQQFSDYHSELNMSSLELGDSALYFCASSWGTYEQYFGPGTRLTVT.

This clonotype was counted ten times or more. This sequence joins TRBV20-1 and TRBJ1-3; 10 nucleotides match TRBD1. The V gene end was trimmed by 0 bases and the J gene end by 10 bases; junction bases not matched to a gene: 3. Germline V gives CDR1 DFQATT, CDR2 SNEGSKA (reference sequence). The CDR3 is made up of 13 amino acids. This CDR3 reads CSARDRTGGTIYF. The CDR3 region has the DNA TGCAGTGCTAGAGACCGGACAGGGGGGACCATATATTTT.

DNA for the CDR3: TGTGCCATCACCCCCTTGGACAGGGACTATGGCTACACCTTC. Protein: CAITPLDRDYGYTF. The chain recombines TRBV10-3 with TRBJ1-2; 8 nucleotides agree with TRBD1. J lost 3 bases, V lost 7 bases, and 7 bases had no gene match. This CDR3 is 14 amino acids long. Germline V gene lookup returns CDR1 ENHRY and CDR2 SYGVKD.

This clonotype occurred many times. The chain combines TRBV11-3 with TRBJ2-3; 8 bases are a match to TRBD2. With V trimmed by 5 bases and J by 6 bases, 7 bases remained unmatched. CDR3 size: 14 residues. Per germline, CDR1 SGHNT and CDR2 YENEEA. The CDR3 loop reads CASSPGGMQDTQYF. The CDR3 DNA follows: TGTGCCAGCAGCCCGGGGGGGATGCAGGATACGCAGTATTTT.

This chain connects TRBV25-1 to TRBJ2-2, with 7 bases lining up with TRBD2. Germline V CDR1 and CDR2: MGHDK, SYGVNS. This CDR3 has 18 residues. V was clipped by 7 bases and J by 0 bases; unmatched bases: 14. CDR3 region: CASTPEWGGTANTGELFF. DNA for the CDR3: TGTGCCAGCACCCCCGAATGGGGGGGGACTGCGAACACCGGGGAGCTGTTTTTT.

This clonotype was seen repeatedly, ten times or more. This sequence joins TRBV27 and TRBJ1-2; no clear D gene. The CDR3 runs to 14 residues. Germline V lookup: CDR1 MNHEY, CDR2 SMNVEV (reference sequence). The V and J ends lost 2 bases and 4 bases respectively, with 11 bases between them. The CDR3 sequence: CASSLRADRYGYTF. The CDR3 coding sequence is TGTGCCAGCAGTTTAAGGGCAGACCGCTATGGCTACACCTTC.

This rearrangement joins TRBV7-9 to TRBJ2-2, with 13 bases that match TRBD2. CDR3 length: 17 residues. The germline V gene has CDR1 SEHNR and CDR2 FQNEAQ (reference sequence). V trimming: 5 bases; J trimming: 4 bases; junction bases outside the gene matches: 7. DNA of the CDR3: TGTGCCAGCAGCCCACGACTAGCGGGAGGTGTCACCGGGGAGCTGTTTTTT. This translates into CASSPRLAGGVTGELFF. The whole variable domain, remainder taken from reference TRBV7-9 and TRBJ2-2, is DTGVSQNPRHKITKRGQNVTFRCDPISEHNRLYWYRQTLGQGPEFLTYFQNEAQLEKSRLLSDRFSAERPKGSFSTLEIQRTEQGDSAMYLCASSPRLAGGVTGELFFGEGSRLTVL.

This chain uses TRBV20-1 with TRBJ2-2, with D perhaps matching TRBD1 (5 bases). Trimming cost V 5 bases and J 1 base, with 11 bases left between them. The germline gives CDR1 DFQATT, CDR2 SNEGSKA (reference sequence). There are 14 residues in the CDR3. CDR3 sequence: CSAGWQGNTGELFF. Here the CDR3 DNA reads TGCAGTGCTGGTTGGCAGGGGAACACCGGGGAGCTGTTTTTT.